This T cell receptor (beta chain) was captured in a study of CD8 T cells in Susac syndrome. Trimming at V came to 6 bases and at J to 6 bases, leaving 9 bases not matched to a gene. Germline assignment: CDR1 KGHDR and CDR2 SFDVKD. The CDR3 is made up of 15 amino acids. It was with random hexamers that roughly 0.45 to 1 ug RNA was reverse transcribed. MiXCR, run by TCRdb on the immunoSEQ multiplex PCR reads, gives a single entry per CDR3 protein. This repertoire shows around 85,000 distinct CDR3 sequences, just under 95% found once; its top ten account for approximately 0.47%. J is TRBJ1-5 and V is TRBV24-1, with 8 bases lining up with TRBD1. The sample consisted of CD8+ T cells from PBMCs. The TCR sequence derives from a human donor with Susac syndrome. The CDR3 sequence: CATSSGQGSFQPQHF. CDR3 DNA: TGTGCCACCAGTTCTGGACAGGGAAGTTTTCAGCCCCAGCATTTT.